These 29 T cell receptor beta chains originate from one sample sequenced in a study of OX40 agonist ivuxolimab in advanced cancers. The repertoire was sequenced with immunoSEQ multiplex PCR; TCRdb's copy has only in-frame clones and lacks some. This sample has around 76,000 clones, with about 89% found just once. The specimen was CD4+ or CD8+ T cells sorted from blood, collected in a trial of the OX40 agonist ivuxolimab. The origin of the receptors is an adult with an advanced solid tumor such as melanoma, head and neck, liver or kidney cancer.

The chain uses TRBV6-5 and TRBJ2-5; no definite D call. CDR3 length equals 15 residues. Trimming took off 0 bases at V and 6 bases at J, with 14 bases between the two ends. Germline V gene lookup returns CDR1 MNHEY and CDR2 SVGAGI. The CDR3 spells CASSYSSTSAKTQYF. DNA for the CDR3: TGTGCCAGCAGTTACTCGTCTACCTCAGCGAAGACCCAGTACTTC.

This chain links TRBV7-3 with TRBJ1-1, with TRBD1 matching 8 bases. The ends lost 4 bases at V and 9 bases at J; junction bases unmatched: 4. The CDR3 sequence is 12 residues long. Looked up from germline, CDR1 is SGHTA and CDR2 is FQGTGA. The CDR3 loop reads CASSSSGGKAFF. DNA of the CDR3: TGTGCCAGCAGCTCGTCAGGGGGCAAAGCTTTCTTT.

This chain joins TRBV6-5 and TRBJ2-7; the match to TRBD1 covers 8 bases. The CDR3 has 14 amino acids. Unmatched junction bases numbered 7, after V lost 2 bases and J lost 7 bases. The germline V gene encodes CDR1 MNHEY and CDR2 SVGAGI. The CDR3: CASSYDRGGQEQYF. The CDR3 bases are TGTGCCAGCAGTTACGACAGGGGTGGTCAAGAGCAGTACTTC.

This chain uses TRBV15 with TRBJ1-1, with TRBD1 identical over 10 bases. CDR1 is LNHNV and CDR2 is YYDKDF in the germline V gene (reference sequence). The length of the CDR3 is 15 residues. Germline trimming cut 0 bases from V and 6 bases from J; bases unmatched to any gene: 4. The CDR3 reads CATSRDGQGVSEAFF. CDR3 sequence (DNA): TGTGCCACCAGCAGAGATGGACAGGGGGTCTCTGAAGCTTTCTTT.

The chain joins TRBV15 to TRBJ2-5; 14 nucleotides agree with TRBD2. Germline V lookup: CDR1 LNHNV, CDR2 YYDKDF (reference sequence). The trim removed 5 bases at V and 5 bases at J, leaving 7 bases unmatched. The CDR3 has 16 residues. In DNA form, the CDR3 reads TGTGCCACCAGCGAGCGACTAGCGGGAGGGGGGGAGACCCAGTACTTC. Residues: CATSERLAGGGETQYF.

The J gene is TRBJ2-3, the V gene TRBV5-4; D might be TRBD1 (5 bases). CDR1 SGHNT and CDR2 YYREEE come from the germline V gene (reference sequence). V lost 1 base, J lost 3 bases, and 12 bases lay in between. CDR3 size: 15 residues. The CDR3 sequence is CASSLYRGGTDTQYF. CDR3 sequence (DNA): TGTGCCAGCAGCTTGTATAGGGGTGGAACAGATACGCAGTATTTT. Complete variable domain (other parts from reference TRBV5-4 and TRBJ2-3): ETGVTQSPTHLIKTRGQQVTLRCSSQSGHNTVSWYQQALGQGPQFIFQYYREEENGRGNFPPRFSGLQFPNYSSELNVNALELDDSALYLCASSLYRGGTDTQYFGPGTRLTVL.

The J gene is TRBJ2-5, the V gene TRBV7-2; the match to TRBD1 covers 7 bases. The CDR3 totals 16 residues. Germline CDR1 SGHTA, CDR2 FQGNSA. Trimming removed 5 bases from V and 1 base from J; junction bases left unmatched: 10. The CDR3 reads CASSHSGTALQETQYF. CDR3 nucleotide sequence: TGTGCCAGCAGCCACTCGGGGACAGCACTCCAAGAGACCCAGTACTTC. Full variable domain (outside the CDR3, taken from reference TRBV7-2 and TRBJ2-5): GAGVSQSPSNKVTEKGKDVELRCDPISGHTALYWYRQSLGQGLEFLIYFQGNSAPDKSGLPSDRFSAERTGGSVSTLTIQRTQQEDSAVYLCASSHSGTALQETQYFGPGTRLLVL.

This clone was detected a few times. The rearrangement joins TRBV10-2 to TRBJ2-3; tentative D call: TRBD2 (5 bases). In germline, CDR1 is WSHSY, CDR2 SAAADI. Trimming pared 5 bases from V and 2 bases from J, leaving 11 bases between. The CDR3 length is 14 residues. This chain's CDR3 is CASSRSGSTDTQYF. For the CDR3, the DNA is TGCGCCAGCAGTAGGTCGGGGTCCACAGATACGCAGTATTTT.

CDR3 nucleotides: TGTGCCAGCAGTGGACAGGGGGAAAAACTGTTTTTT. It yields the protein CASSGQGEKLFF. This sequence joins TRBV2 and TRBJ1-4; 8 nucleotides agree with TRBD1. V lost 4 bases to trimming and J lost 8 bases; unmatched junction nucleotides: 0. Germline V gene sequence: CDR1 SNHLY, CDR2 FYNNEI. This CDR3 has 12 residues. The whole variable domain, remainder taken from reference TRBV2 and TRBJ1-4, is EPEVTQTPSHQVTQMGQEVILRCVPISNHLYFYWYRQILGQKVEFLVSFYNNEISEKSEIFDDQFSVERPDGSNFTLKIRSTKLEDSAMYFCASSGQGEKLFFGSGTQLSVL.

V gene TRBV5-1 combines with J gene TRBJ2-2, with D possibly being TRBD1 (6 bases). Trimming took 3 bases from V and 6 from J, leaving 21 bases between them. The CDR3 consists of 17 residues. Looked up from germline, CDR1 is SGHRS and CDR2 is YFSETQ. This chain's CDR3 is CASSWPDRWVRPGELFF. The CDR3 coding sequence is TGCGCCAGCAGCTGGCCCGACAGGTGGGTCCGTCCCGGGGAGCTGTTTTTT.

CDR3 DNA: TGTGCCAGTAGCAAATTCACAGAAAACACCGGGGAGCTGTTTTTT. Translating gives CASSKFTENTGELFF. V is TRBV19 and J is TRBJ2-2; D is ambiguous. V was clipped by 6 bases and J by 2 bases, with 13 bases between them. CDR1 is LNHDA and CDR2 is SQIVND in the germline V gene (reference sequence). The CDR3 has 15 residues.

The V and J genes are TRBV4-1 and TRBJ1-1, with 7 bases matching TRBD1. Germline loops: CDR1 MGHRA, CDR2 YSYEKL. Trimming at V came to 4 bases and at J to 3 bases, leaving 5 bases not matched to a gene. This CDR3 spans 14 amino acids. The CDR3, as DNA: TGCGCCAGCAGCCTCGCCCAGGGGGACACTGAAGCTTTCTTT. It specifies CASSLAQGDTEAFF.

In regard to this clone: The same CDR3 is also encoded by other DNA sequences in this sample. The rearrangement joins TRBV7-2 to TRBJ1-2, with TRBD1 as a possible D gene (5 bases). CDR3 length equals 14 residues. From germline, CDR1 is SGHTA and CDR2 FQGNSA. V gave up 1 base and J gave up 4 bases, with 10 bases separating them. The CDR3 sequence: CASSLVGGVYGYTF. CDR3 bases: TGTGCCAGCAGCTTAGTCGGGGGAGTCTATGGCTACACCTTC.

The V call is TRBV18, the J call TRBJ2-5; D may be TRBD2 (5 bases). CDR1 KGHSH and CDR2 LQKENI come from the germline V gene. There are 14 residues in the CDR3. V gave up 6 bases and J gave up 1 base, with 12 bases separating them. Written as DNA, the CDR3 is TGTGCCAGCTCCACCTCTCGGGGCCAAGAGACCCAGTACTTC. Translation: CASSTSRGQETQYF. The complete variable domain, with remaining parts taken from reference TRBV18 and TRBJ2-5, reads NAGVMQNPRHLVRRRGQEARLRCSPMKGHSHVYWYRQLPEEGLKFMVYLQKENIIDESGMPKERFSAEFPKEGPSILRIQQVVRGDSAAYFCASSTSRGQETQYFGPGTRLLVL.

In nucleotides, the CDR3 is TGCGCCAGCAGCCAAGTAGGTTACTCTAGCACAGATACGCAGTATTTT. Its protein is CASSQVGYSSTDTQYF. This rearrangement joins TRBV4-3 to TRBJ2-3; D gene unclear. Looked up from germline, CDR1 is LGHNA and CDR2 is YSLEER. The CDR3 has 16 amino acids. V was pared by 1 base and J by 0 bases, with 11 bases between.

CDR3 sequence reads: CASSDRVVGEKLFF. In nucleotides, the CDR3 is TGTGCCAGCAGCGACAGGGTAGTTGGTGAAAAACTGTTTTTT. The chain employs TRBV7-9 and TRBJ1-4; 7 bases fit TRBD1. Germline V gene lookup returns CDR1 SEHNR and CDR2 FQNEAQ (reference sequence). J lost 7 bases, V lost 5 bases, and 7 bases had no gene match. This CDR3 has 14 amino acids.

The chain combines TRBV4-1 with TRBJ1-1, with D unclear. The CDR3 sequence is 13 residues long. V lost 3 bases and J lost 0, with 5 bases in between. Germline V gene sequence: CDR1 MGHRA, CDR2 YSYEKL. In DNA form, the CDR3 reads TGCGCCAGCAGCCATTTTATGAACACTGAAGCTTTCTTT. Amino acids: CASSHFMNTEAFF.

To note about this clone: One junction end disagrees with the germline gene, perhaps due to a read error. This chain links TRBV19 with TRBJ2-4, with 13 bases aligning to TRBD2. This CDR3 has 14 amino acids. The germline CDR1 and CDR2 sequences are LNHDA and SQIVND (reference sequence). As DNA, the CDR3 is TGTGCCAGTAGTATCCATATCAGGGGACTAGCGGGACTTTTC. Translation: CASSIHIRGLAGLF. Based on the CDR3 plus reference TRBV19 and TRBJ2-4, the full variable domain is DGGITQSPKYLFRKEGQNVTLSCEQNLNHDAMYWYRQDPGQGLRLIYYSQIVNDFQKGDIAEGYSVSREKKESFPLTVTSAQKNPTAFYLCASSIHIRGLAGLFGAGTRLSVL.

In DNA, the CDR3 is TGCGCCAGCAGCTTGGGGCGAGAGCAGTACTTC. Amino acids: CASSLGREQYF. This chain uses TRBV5-1 with TRBJ2-7; no firm D call. Germline V lookup: CDR1 SGHRS, CDR2 YFSETQ. The CDR3 is made up of 11 amino acids. Trimming left V 0 bases short and J 7 bases short, with 5 bases between.

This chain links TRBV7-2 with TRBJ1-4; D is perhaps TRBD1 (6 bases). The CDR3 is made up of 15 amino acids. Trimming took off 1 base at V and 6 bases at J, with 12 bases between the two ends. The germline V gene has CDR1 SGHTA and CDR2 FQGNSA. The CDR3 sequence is CASSLGQGHDEKLFF. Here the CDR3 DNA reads TGTGCCAGCAGCTTAGGGCAGGGGCACGATGAAAAACTGTTTTTT.

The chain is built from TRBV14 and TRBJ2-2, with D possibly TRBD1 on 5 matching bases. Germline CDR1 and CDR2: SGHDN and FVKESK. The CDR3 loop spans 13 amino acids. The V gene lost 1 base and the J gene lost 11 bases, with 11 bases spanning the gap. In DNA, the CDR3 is TGTGCCAGCAGCCAAGTGCTTAGGGGAGAGCTGTTTTTT. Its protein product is CASSQVLRGELFF.

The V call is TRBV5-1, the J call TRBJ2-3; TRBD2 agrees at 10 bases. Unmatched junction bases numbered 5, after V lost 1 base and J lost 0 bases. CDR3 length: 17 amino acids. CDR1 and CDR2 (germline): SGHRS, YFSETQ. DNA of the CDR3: TGCGCCAGCAGCTTGTTTGGACTAGCGGAAAGCACAGATACGCAGTATTTT. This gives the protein CASSLFGLAESTDTQYF.

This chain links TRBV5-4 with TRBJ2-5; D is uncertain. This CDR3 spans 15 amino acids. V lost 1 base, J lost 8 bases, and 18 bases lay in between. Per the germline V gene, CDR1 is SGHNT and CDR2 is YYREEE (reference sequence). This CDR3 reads CASSLNPVGRVTQYF. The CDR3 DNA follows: TGTGCCAGCAGCTTGAACCCAGTAGGTCGCGTCACCCAGTACTTC.

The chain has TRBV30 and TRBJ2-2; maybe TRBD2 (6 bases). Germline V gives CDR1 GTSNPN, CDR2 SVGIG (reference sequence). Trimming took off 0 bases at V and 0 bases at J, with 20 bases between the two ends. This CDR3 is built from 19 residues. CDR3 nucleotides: TGTGCCTGGAGTGTATTTACGGGGGACCTACGGACGAACACCGGGGAGCTGTTTTTT. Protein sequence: CAWSVFTGDLRTNTGELFF.

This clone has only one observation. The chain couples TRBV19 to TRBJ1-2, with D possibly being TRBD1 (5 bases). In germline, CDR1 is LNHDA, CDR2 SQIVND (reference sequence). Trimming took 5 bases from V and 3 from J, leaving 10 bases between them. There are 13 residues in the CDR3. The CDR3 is CASSAQGDYGYTF. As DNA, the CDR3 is TGTGCCAGTAGTGCCCAGGGAGACTATGGCTACACCTTC.

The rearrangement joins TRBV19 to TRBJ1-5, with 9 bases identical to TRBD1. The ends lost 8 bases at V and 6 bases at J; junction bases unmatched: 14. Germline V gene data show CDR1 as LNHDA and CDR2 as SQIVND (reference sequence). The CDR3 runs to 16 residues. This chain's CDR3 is CASQMEGQGIRQPQHF. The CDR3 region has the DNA TGTGCCAGTCAAATGGAGGGACAGGGTATTCGTCAGCCCCAGCATTTT.

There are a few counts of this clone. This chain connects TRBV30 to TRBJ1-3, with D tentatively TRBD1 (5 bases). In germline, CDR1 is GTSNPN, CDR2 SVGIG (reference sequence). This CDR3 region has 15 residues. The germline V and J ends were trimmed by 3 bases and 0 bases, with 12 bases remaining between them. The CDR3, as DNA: TGTGCCTGGAGACCGAGGACAACCTCTGGAAACACCATATATTTT. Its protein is CAWRPRTTSGNTIYF.

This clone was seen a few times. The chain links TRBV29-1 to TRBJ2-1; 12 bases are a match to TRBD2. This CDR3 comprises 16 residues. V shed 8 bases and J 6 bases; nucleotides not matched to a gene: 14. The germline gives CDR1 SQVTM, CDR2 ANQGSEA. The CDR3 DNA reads TGCAGCAGTAAGACTAGCGGGGGCTCAAAGCTCAATGAGCAGTTCTTC. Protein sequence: CSSKTSGGSKLNEQFF.

The CDR3 coding sequence is TGTGCCAGCAGCCGGACAGTGAACACTGAAGCTTTCTTT. It yields the protein CASSRTVNTEAFF. The rearrangement joins TRBV11-2 to TRBJ1-1; the D gene is possibly TRBD1 (6 bases). Germline-derived CDR1 and CDR2 are SGHAT and FQNNGV. The CDR3 runs 13 residues. V lost 5 bases to trimming and J lost 0 bases, with 7 bases between them.